Presented here are 20 T cell receptor beta chains from one specimen sequenced in a study of blood T cell repertoires in COVID-19. Assay used: immunoSEQ multiplex PCR; TCRdb lists only in-frame clones, some missing. Found here are approximately 250,000 clones, about 85% of them singletons; the top ten hold 5.5% to 8%. The sample taken for sequencing was peripheral blood. The source is a woman aged 55-75 years with active or convalescent COVID-19.

The chain couples TRBV5-1 to TRBJ2-5; no definite D call. Trimming shortened V by 3 bases and J by 1 base, and 13 bases separated the two germline ends. The germline gives CDR1 SGHRS, CDR2 YFSETQ. The CDR3 totals 15 residues. The CDR3 DNA reads as TGCGCCAGCAGCTCGATACCGGGTTCCCAAGAGACCCAGTACTTC. Translation: CASSSIPGSQETQYF.

The V call is TRBV2, the J call TRBJ1-5; D may be TRBD1 (6 bases). The CDR3 is made up of 14 amino acids. The V gene's germline CDR1 is SNHLY and CDR2 FYNNEI. V was trimmed by 10 bases and J by 4 bases, leaving 17 bases between them. The CDR3 nucleotides are TGTGCCACAGGGGCTTTGGGGCCGAATCAGCCCCAGCATTTT. This encodes CATGALGPNQPQHF.

The chain is built from TRBV3-1 (or the pseudogene TRBV3-2) and TRBJ2-7, with D maybe TRBD2 (6 bases). In germline, CDR1 is LGHDT, CDR2 YNNKEL (reference sequence). CDR3 length: 14 residues. Between the trimmed V and J ends, which lost 0 bases and 7 bases, there was a span of 13 bases. For the CDR3, the DNA is TGTGCCAGCAGCCAAGATCTGGTGGGGGGTGAGCAGTACGTC. This encodes CASSQDLVGGEQYV.

The rearrangement joins TRBV27 to TRBJ2-3, with 8 bases identical to TRBD1. The CDR3 runs 13 residues. Germline-derived CDR1 and CDR2 are MNHEY and SMNVEV (reference sequence). The junction had 1 base not matched to a gene; V was cut back by 7 bases and J by 1 base. The CDR3 DNA reads TGTGCCAGCACGGGACAGGGCACAGATACGCAGTATTTT. This encodes CASTGQGTDTQYF.

V and J are TRBV3-1 (or the pseudogene TRBV3-2) and TRBJ2-5, with TRBD2 as a possible D gene (5 bases). Germline assignment: CDR1 LGHDT and CDR2 YNNKEL (reference sequence). The CDR3 is made up of 13 amino acids. V was clipped by 0 bases and J by 5 bases, with 7 bases between them. CDR3 in amino acids: CASSQDREETQYF. The CDR3 DNA reads as TGTGCCAGCAGCCAAGATAGGGAGGAGACCCAGTACTTC.

The chain uses TRBV6-5 and TRBJ2-2; maybe TRBD2 (6 bases). CDR3 size: 15 residues. V lost 3 bases and J 4 bases, leaving 12 bases between the germline ends. Germline CDR1 and CDR2: MNHEY and SVGAGI. CDR3: CASSYRRGVTGELFF. The CDR3 DNA is TGTGCCAGCAGTTATAGGAGGGGAGTCACCGGGGAGCTGTTTTTT.

The chain joins TRBV28 to TRBJ1-1; D perhaps matches TRBD1 (6 bases). Germline values: CDR1 MDHEN, CDR2 SYDVKM. V dropped 6 bases and J dropped 1 base, with 6 bases sitting between them. The length of the CDR3 is 12 residues. Here the CDR3 reads CASRTGNTEAFF. The CDR3 bases are TGTGCCAGCAGGACAGGGAACACTGAAGCTTTCTTT. Looking up the rest from reference TRBV28 and TRBJ1-1 gives the full variable domain: DVKVTQSSRYLVKRTGEKVFLECVQDMDHENMFWYRQDPGLGLRLIYFSYDVKMKEKGDIPEGYSVSREKKERFSLILESASTNQTSMYLCASRTGNTEAFFGQGTRLTVV.

The J gene is TRBJ2-1, the V gene TRBV5-5; 10 bases fit TRBD1. The CDR3 loop spans 15 amino acids. Germline CDR1 reads SGHKS; CDR2 reads YYEKEE (reference sequence). The ends lost 3 bases at V and 10 bases at J; junction bases unmatched: 10. The DNA for the CDR3 is TGTGCCAGCAGCTCCCCGGGGGACAGGGGAAAAGAGCAGTTCTTC. Protein product: CASSSPGDRGKEQFF.

The J gene is TRBJ2-1, the V gene TRBV7-2, with 7 bases aligning to TRBD2. CDR1 is SGHTA, CDR2 FQGNSA, per germline. CDR3 size: 15 residues. The junction had 8 bases not matched to a gene; V was cut back by 7 bases and J by 2 bases. The CDR3 sequence is CASKTGTTTYNEQFF. Written as DNA, the CDR3 is TGTGCCAGCAAGACCGGGACTACCACCTACAATGAGCAGTTCTTC.

The chain carries TRBV2 and TRBJ2-7; a possible D gene is TRBD1 (5 bases). This CDR3 region has 12 residues. Trimming took off 7 bases at V and 2 bases at J, with 9 bases between the two ends. Per germline, CDR1 SNHLY and CDR2 FYNNEI. This CDR3 is CASKGLPYEQYV. CDR3 nucleotide sequence: TGTGCCAGCAAGGGGTTACCCTACGAGCAGTACGTC.

In its sample, this clone was seen a few times. The chain's CDR3 is CSVDSVRGRGGMNTEAFF. The CDR3 region has the DNA TGCAGCGTTGATAGCGTCCGGGGAAGGGGGGGCATGAACACTGAAGCTTTCTTT. The rearrangement links TRBV29-1 to TRBJ1-1, with a weak D call TRBD1 (6 bases). The V gene lost 3 bases and the J gene lost 0 bases, with 23 bases spanning the gap. This CDR3 spans 18 amino acids. Germline loops: CDR1 SQVTM, CDR2 ANQGSEA.

The rearrangement uses TRBV9 and TRBJ1-2, with TRBD1 matching over 8 bases. The CDR3 has 15 residues. After removal of 0 bases from V and 7 bases from J, the junction contained 8 bases not matched to a gene. The germline CDR1 and CDR2 sequences are SGDLS and YYNGEE. This chain's CDR3 is CASSVVKAGGGGYTF. The CDR3 bases are TGTGCCAGCAGCGTAGTGAAGGCAGGGGGCGGTGGCTACACCTTC.

V usage is TRBV3-1 (or the pseudogene TRBV3-2) and J usage is TRBJ2-7, with D possibly matching TRBD1 (5 bases). This CDR3 has 12 amino acids. The germline gives CDR1 LGHDT, CDR2 YNNKEL (reference sequence). Trimming pared 4 bases from V and 2 bases from J, leaving 6 bases between. CDR3 in DNA: TGTGCCAGCAGCCGGACACCCTACGAGCAGTACGTC. Residues: CASSRTPYEQYV.

The V and J genes are TRBV12-3 or TRBV12-4 and TRBJ1-1, with D uncertain. V lost 2 bases, J lost 5 bases, and 9 bases lay in between. The length of the CDR3 is 13 residues. CDR3 residues: CASSLTRGTEAFF. The DNA of the CDR3 is TGTGCCAGCAGTTTAACTCGGGGTACTGAAGCTTTCTTT.

This clone appeared once. V gene TRBV24-1 combines with J gene TRBJ2-5; 8 bases are shared with TRBD2. V shed 5 bases and J 4 bases; nucleotides not matched to a gene: 2. From germline, CDR1 is KGHDR and CDR2 SFDVKD. The CDR3 loop spans 13 amino acids. The CDR3 DNA reads as TGTGCCACCAGTGTAGCGGGAACAGAGACCCAGTACTTC. It encodes CATSVAGTETQYF.

The chain joins TRBV30 to TRBJ2-1; TRBD2 matches 13 bases. Looked up from germline, CDR1 is GTSNPN and CDR2 is SVGIG (reference sequence). This CDR3 is built from 14 residues. V shed 4 bases, J shed 7 bases, and the junction held 4 bases outside the gene matches. DNA of the CDR3: TGTGCCTGGACCTCGGGACTAGCGGGAAATGAGCAGTTCTTC. The encoded protein is CAWTSGLAGNEQFF.

The V and J genes are TRBV18 and TRBJ1-4, with 7 bases identical to TRBD1. V lost 4 bases, J lost 3 bases, and 5 bases stayed unmatched. Looked up from germline, CDR1 is KGHSH and CDR2 is LQKENI. The CDR3 has 15 residues. Here the CDR3 DNA reads TGTGCCAGCTCACTGGAGACAGGGCCTAATGAAAAACTGTTTTTT. This gives the protein CASSLETGPNEKLFF.

The count of this clone is one. The rearrangement joins TRBV7-3 to TRBJ2-6; 12 bases map to TRBD2. This CDR3 region has 18 residues. Per germline, CDR1 SGHTA and CDR2 FQGTGA. V shed 4 bases, J shed 1 base, and the junction held 5 bases outside the gene matches. The CDR3 bases are TGTGCCAGCAGCTCTCTAGCGGGAGGGGGTTCTGGGGCCAACGTCCTGACTTTC. Protein product: CASSSLAGGGSGANVLTF.

The J gene is TRBJ2-7, the V gene TRBV7-2; TRBD1 matches 11 bases. The germline V gene has CDR1 SGHTA and CDR2 FQGNSA. V dropped 1 base and J dropped 5; count of bases not matched to a gene: 13. CDR3 length: 18 amino acids. The CDR3 spells CASSLGRTGGKVSHEQYF. The CDR3 bases are TGTGCCAGCAGCTTAGGGAGGACAGGGGGCAAGGTTTCCCACGAGCAGTACTTC.

This chain links TRBV5-1 with TRBJ1-1; 8 bases align to TRBD1. Unmatched junction bases numbered 4, after V lost 2 bases and J lost 1 base. Germline V gene data show CDR1 as SGHRS and CDR2 as YFSETQ. The CDR3 is made up of 15 amino acids. CDR3 coding DNA: TGCGCCAGCAGCTTTGGTGACAGGGGGAACACTGAAGCTTTCTTT. It translates to CASSFGDRGNTEAFF.